The entry below gives a single T cell receptor beta chain sequence along with its context. TCRdb re-called the 5' RACE reads and catalogs CDR3 proteins one per entry, DNA excluded. Here the sample table reports a few hundred thousand distinct CDR3 sequences. This CDR3 comprises 13 residues. The germline gives CDR1 SGHVS, CDR2 FQNEAQ. This entry belongs to a study of T cells expressing NK-cell markers. About the research overall: Repertoire data for TCR beta were derived from sorted T cells (CD3+CD56+NKG2C+, CD3+CD56+NKG2C- and CD3+CD56-NKG2C+). In the group of eight sequenced donors, seven were HCMV-seropositive and one was seronegative.

This chain joins TRBV7-8 and TRBJ2-1. This TCR derives from a man between 18 and 29 years old in good health. The sequencing sample was made of blood T cells: a sorted CD56 or NKG2C T cell subset, CD4+ or CD8+ T cells, or bulk PBMC T cells (not recorded which). The CDR3 sequence: CASSLARSSEQFF.